This entry describes one T cell receptor beta chain. Its target is not known. This specimen belongs to a study of Ad26.COV2.S vaccination and SARS-CoV-2 variants. Study-level results: Vaccine recipients showed a spike-specific TCR breadth that was higher than in placebo recipients. A substantial breadth of spike-specific CD8+ and CD4+ T cell responses after vaccination has been reported.

This sample's treatment: roughly 19 received Ad26.COV2.S at low or high dose, single or two shots; 5 received placebo; per-sample allocation not given. Sampling happened 63 days after the first vaccine or placebo injection. This CDR3 has 14 amino acids. Between the trimmed V and J ends, which lost 6 bases and 0 bases, there was a span of 12 bases. From germline, CDR1 is LNHDA and CDR2 SQIVND (reference sequence). TCRdb keeps only in-frame clones here, not all; method: immunoSEQ multiplex PCR. Found here are some 480,000 clones, approximately 90% of them singletons; the top ten hold more than 10%. The specimen comprised peripheral blood, sampled in a trial of Ad26.COV2.S vaccine versus placebo. The sequence was obtained from a person between 18 and 65 years old who received the Ad26.COV2.S COVID-19 vaccine or a placebo. The J gene is TRBJ2-7, the V gene TRBV19; the D gene is possibly TRBD2 (6 bases). Written as DNA, the CDR3 is TGTGCCAGTAGCGTTAGCGGAACCTCCTACGAGCAGTACTTC. It translates to CASSVSGTSYEQYF.